This entry describes one T cell receptor (beta chain). This record comes from a study of lymphopenia after photon versus proton radiotherapy. The CDR3 loop spans 16 amino acids. Produced via immunoSEQ multiplex PCR; TCRdb's table is partial and in-frame only. The repertoire has tens of thousands of clones, around 83% of them found once; the top ten carry under 4.5%. The input for sequencing was peripheral blood, taken from a patient treated with photon-based radiotherapy. This chain connects TRBV21-1 to TRBJ2-7. TRBV21-1 is assigned pseudogene status. The clonotype originates from a woman aged 45-60 years with pancreatic cancer. CDR3 DNA: TGTGCCAGCAGCAAAGCCAGAAGAGGACCCAACTACGAGCAGTACTTC. Encoded protein: CASSKARRGPNYEQYF.